These T cell receptor beta chains were read from a single sample in a study of T cell repertoires in cytomegalovirus infection. Their antigen targets remain unknown. MiXCR was run by TCRdb on the reads, yielding one entry per CDR3 protein. This sample has over 250,000 distinct CDR3 sequences, with less than 25% found just once. The sample was cultured PBMCs, taken from culture after CMV antigen stimulation. The receptors come from a human donor in good health (CMV status not recorded). Some clones in this sample may be carry-over from other donors' samples. CDR3s include the opening cysteine and the closing phenylalanine or tryptophan. A D gene is named only where the DNA matches it firmly. Clone size appears in some rows only: once, few, many, or a class for an expanded clone.

V gene	J gene	D gene	CDR3 length	clone size	CDR3 DNA	CDR3 protein
TRBV12-3/TRBV12-4	TRBJ2-5	.	12	few	TGTGCCAGCAGTCCCTCGGAGGAGACCCAGTACTTC	CASSPSEETQYF
TRBV11-3	TRBJ1-5	.	13	.	TGTGCCAGCAGCTTGCAGAGCAATCAGCCCCAGCATTTT	CASSLQSNQPQHF
TRBV6-2/TRBV6-3	TRBJ2-1	.	11	few	TGTGCCAGCAGCCAAACAGGGAAGCCGTTCTTC	CASSQTGKPFF
TRBV12-3/TRBV12-4	TRBJ2-5	.	14	many	TGTGCCAGCGGCCCAGCGTCAGGGCAAGAGACCCAGTACTTC	CASGPASGQETQYF
TRBV20-1	TRBJ1-5	.	15	.	TGCAGTGCTAGAGACCCGGGACATGGCAATCAGCCCCAGCATTTT	CSARDPGHGNQPQHF
TRBV15	TRBJ1-3	TRBD1	18	.	TGTGCCACCAGCAGAGGTTACCCCCCACAGGGGGCTGGAAACACCATATATTTT	CATSRGYPPQGAGNTIYF
TRBV18	TRBJ1-5	.	13	few	TGTGCCAGCTCGACCGGGGTGGATCAGCCCCAGCATTTT	CASSTGVDQPQHF
TRBV10-3	TRBJ1-1	.	15	.	TGTGCCATCAGTGAAAGGGGCGGGGAAGGGACTGAAGCTTTCTTT	CAISERGGEGTEAFF
TRBV7-2	TRBJ2-1	TRBD2	17	many	TGTGCCAGCAGCCCACACCCACTAGCGGGATCCTACAATGAGCAGTTCTTC	CASSPHPLAGSYNEQFF
TRBV11-3	TRBJ2-5	TRBD2	16	many	TGTGCCAGCAGCCCCGGGGCGGGAGATACTCAAGAGACCCAGTACTTC	CASSPGAGDTQETQYF
TRBV12-3/TRBV12-4	TRBJ2-1	.	17	.	TGTGCCAGCAGTACACGGGCCGGGGTGGTTTTACACAATGAGCAGTTCTTC	CASSTRAGVVLHNEQFF